Sequencing of this TCR beta chain was carried out in a study of spatial heterogeneity in lung cancer. The time point is: sample taken at primary tumor resection. Unsorted whole RNA samples from tumor, nontumor lung or frozen PBMC were sequenced. This clonotype was detected a few times. Germline lookup yields CDR1 MGHRA and CDR2 YSYEKL. V lost 4 bases and J lost 2, with 14 bases in between. CDR3 length equals 15 residues. From the 5' RACE reads, TCRdb called clonotypes with MiXCR, one entry per CDR3 protein. The data contain 85,000 to 100,000 distinct CDR3 sequences, approximately 12% of them seen just once; the ten biggest clones take up about two fifths.

The starting material was PBMCs, obtained at surgery. V is TRBV4-1 and J is TRBJ1-2, with D hard to call. The sequence derives from a male donor with early-stage non-small cell lung cancer. As DNA, the CDR3 is TGCGCCAGCAGCCTAGAGGAACAGCCAAACTATGGCTACACCTTC. Its protein is CASSLEEQPNYGYTF.